This TCR beta chain was sequenced in a study of neoadjuvant anti-PD-1 for oral cavity cancer. General study findings and limits: Higher pretreatment blood Treg/Th17 ratios correlated with higher pretreatment blood and lower post-treatment tumor TCRbeta clonality. Greater tumor shrinkage accompanied bigger post-treatment sizes of preexisting clones.

The assay was immunoSEQ multiplex PCR, and TCRdb's table has in-frame clones only and misses some. The profile shows approximately 23,000 clones, more than 35% of them singletons. This clone came up a few times. Its matching antigen is unknown. Mismatch with germline at one junction end may stem from a read error. Looked up from germline, CDR1 is SGHNT and CDR2 is YYREEE (reference sequence). The CDR3 totals 14 residues. As for time point: after neoadjuvant nivolumab, at surgical resection. The clonotype originates from a person aged 35 to 85 with oral cavity squamous cell carcinoma. The sequencing used tumor tissue, collected after nivolumab (anti-PD-1) treatment. V usage is TRBV5-4 and J usage is TRBJ1-1, with a possible D match to TRBD1 (5 bases). In DNA, the CDR3 is TGCGCCAGCAGCCCAAGGCAGGGTGGGACTGAAGCTTTCTTT. It yields the protein CASSPRQGGTEAFF.